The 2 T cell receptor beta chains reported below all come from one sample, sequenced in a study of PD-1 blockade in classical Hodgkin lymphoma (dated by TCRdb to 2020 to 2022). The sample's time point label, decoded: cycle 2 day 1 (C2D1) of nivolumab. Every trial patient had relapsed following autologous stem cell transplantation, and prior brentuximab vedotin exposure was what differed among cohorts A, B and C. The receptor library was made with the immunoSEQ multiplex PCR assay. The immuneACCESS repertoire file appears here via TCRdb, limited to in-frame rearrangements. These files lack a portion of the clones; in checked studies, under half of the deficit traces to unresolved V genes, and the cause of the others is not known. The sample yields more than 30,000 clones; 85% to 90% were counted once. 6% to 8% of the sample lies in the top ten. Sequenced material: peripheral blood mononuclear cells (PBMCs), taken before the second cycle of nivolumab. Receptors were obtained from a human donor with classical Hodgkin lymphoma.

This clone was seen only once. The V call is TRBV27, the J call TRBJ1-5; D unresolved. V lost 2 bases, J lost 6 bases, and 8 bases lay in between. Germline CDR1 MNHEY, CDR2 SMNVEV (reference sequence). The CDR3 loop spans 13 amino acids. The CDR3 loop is CASSLLHGQPQHF. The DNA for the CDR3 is TGTGCCAGCAGTTTACTACACGGTCAGCCCCAGCATTTT.

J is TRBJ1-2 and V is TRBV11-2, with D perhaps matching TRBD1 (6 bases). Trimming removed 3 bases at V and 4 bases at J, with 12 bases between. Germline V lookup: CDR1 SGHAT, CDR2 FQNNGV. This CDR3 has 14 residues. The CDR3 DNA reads TGTGCCAGCAGCTTGACGGGGGCGGGCTATGGCTACACCTTC. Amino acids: CASSLTGAGYGYTF.